What follows are 17 T cell receptor beta chains derived from one specimen sequenced in a study of T cell clonotyping in hematopoietic cell transplantation. TCRdb's table, derived via immunoSEQ multiplex PCR, lists solely in-frame clones and lacks some. The sample has about 45,000 clones; approximately 82% are singletons. Time point specified: recipient sample about 28 days before transplant, after cytoreduction. This specimen was peripheral blood mononuclear cells, taken before stem cell transplant. Source of these receptors: a man between 60 and 75 years old with myelodysplastic syndrome. Some clones in this sample may be carry-over from other donors' samples.

The J gene is TRBJ1-1, the V gene TRBV6-5; TRBD1 might be the D (5 bases). This CDR3 comprises 11 residues. CDR1 is MNHEY, CDR2 SVGAGI, per germline. The ends were cut back, 9 bases at V and 5 bases at J, with 10 bases in the middle. Here the CDR3 DNA reads TGTGCCAGTATTAGGGGTACTGAAGCTTTCTTT. Encoded protein: CASIRGTEAFF.

The chain carries TRBV21-1 and TRBJ2-7; the D call of TRBD1 is as the table states it, not checked on the DNA. TRBV21-1 is noted as a pseudogene. The CDR3 runs to 17 residues. The CDR3 nucleotides are TGTGCCAGCAGCAAATGTATAGGCGGACAGGGGGCCTACGAGCAGTACTTC. This translates into CASSKCIGGQGAYEQYF.

This clone was recorded a few times. V is TRBV19 and J is TRBJ1-5; possibly TRBD1 for D (5 bases). Looked up from germline, CDR1 is LNHDA and CDR2 is SQIVND (reference sequence). The CDR3 is 13 amino acids. V was cut by 4 bases and J by 5 bases, with 9 bases left in between. This chain's CDR3 is CASSTQVYQPQHF. The CDR3, as DNA: TGTGCCAGTAGTACACAGGTTTATCAGCCCCAGCATTTT.

The CDR3 reads CASSLTGDKYTF. The CDR3 bases are TGTGCCAGCAGTTTAACCGGGGACAAGTACACCTTC. This chain links TRBV6-5 with TRBJ1-2, with D possibly TRBD1 on 6 matching bases. The CDR3 extends over 12 amino acids. Trimming pared 4 bases from V and 11 bases from J, leaving 14 bases between. CDR1 is MNHEY, CDR2 SVGAGI, per germline.

The genes are TRBV18 and TRBJ1-1, with 7 nucleotides matching TRBD1. Germline V lookup: CDR1 KGHSH, CDR2 LQKENI. Germline trimming cut 4 bases from V and 4 bases from J; bases unmatched to any gene: 0. The CDR3 spans 12 residues. CDR3 residues: CASSRDSTEAFF. The DNA of the CDR3 is TGTGCCAGCTCACGGGACAGCACTGAAGCTTTCTTT.

The rearrangement joins TRBV29-1 to TRBJ1-2, with D possibly being TRBD1 (5 bases). V lost 6 bases and J lost 0, with 14 bases in between. In germline, CDR1 is SQVTM, CDR2 ANQGSEA. The CDR3 totals 14 residues. The CDR3 protein is CSVGGHPANYGYTF. The DNA for the CDR3 is TGCAGCGTGGGCGGACACCCAGCTAACTATGGCTACACCTTC. The entire variable domain, with the rest obtained from reference TRBV29-1 and TRBJ1-2, is as follows: SAVISQKPSRDICQRGTSLTIQCQVDSQVTMMFWYRQQPGQSLTLIATANQGSEATYESGFVIDKFPISRPNLTFSTLTVSNMSPEDSSIYLCSVGGHPANYGYTFGSGTRLTVV.

This clone showed up just once. As DNA, the CDR3 is TGTGCCAGCAGTTTATCGGGTGGGGTTAGCGAGCAGTACTTC. This codes for CASSLSGGVSEQYF. V and J are TRBV27 and TRBJ2-7, with D hard to call. Trimming pared 0 bases from V and 6 bases from J, leaving 12 bases between. The CDR3 runs to 14 residues. Germline V lookup: CDR1 MNHEY, CDR2 SMNVEV (reference sequence).

CDR3: CASSYAPLLRAFF. DNA of the CDR3: TGTGCCAGCAGTTACGCCCCACTCCTGAGGGCTTTCTTT. V is TRBV6-5 and J is TRBJ1-1; unclear D gene. The germline V gene has CDR1 MNHEY and CDR2 SVGAGI. Trimming cost V 2 bases and J 11 bases, with 15 bases left between them. The CDR3 runs to 13 residues.

This clone was observed a handful of times. The chain carries TRBV5-1 and TRBJ1-1; TRBD1 matches at 12 bases. The length of the CDR3 is 17 residues. V was clipped by 6 bases and J by 5 bases; unmatched bases: 14. In germline, CDR1 is SGHRS, CDR2 YFSETQ. The CDR3 coding sequence is TGCGCCAGCACCAAGGGAGGGACAGGGGGCGCCCGGACTGAAGCTTTCTTT. Residues: CASTKGGTGGARTEAFF.

The rearrangement joins TRBV2 to TRBJ1-6, with D unclear. V lost 6 bases, J lost 0 bases, and 12 bases lay in between. CDR3 size: 16 residues. The germline V gene encodes CDR1 SNHLY and CDR2 FYNNEI. The CDR3 sequence: CASRVLGSSYNSPLHF. The DNA of the CDR3 is TGTGCCAGCAGGGTCCTTGGGAGCTCCTATAATTCACCCCTCCACTTT.

V gene TRBV6-1 combines with J gene TRBJ1-2, with D possibly being TRBD1 (6 bases). The CDR3 has 14 residues. In germline, CDR1 is MNHNS, CDR2 SASEGT. Trimming shortened V by 3 bases and J by 1 base, and 9 bases separated the two germline ends. This chain's CDR3 is CASSEDRLNYGYTF. The CDR3 nucleotides read TGTGCCAGCAGTGAGGACAGACTTAACTATGGCTACACCTTC.

This sequence joins TRBV27 and TRBJ2-6; D might be TRBD1 (6 bases). Per the germline V gene, CDR1 is MNHEY and CDR2 is SMNVEV (reference sequence). The CDR3 has 14 amino acids. Trimming took 6 bases from V and 0 from J, leaving 6 bases between them. As DNA, the CDR3 is TGTGCCAGCAGAGGGGGCTCTGGGGCCAACGTCCTGACTTTC. Protein sequence: CASRGGSGANVLTF.

The genes are TRBV4-3 and TRBJ2-4; 8 nucleotides align to TRBD2. The V gene's germline CDR1 is LGHNA and CDR2 YSLEER. The J segment lost 3 bases and the V segment lost 1 base, leaving 23 bases of the junction unmatched. This CDR3 spans 22 amino acids. CDR3 residues: CASSQAPPAGGSGMTVKNIQYF. Here the CDR3 DNA reads TGCGCCAGCAGCCAAGCCCCCCCCGCGGGGGGCTCGGGCATGACGGTCAAAAACATTCAGTACTTC.

This clone was counted between two and nine times. This chain joins TRBV19 and TRBJ1-2; D uncertain. The CDR3 sequence is 16 residues long. V lost 3 bases to trimming and J lost 5 bases, with 19 bases between them. Germline CDR1 and CDR2: LNHDA and SQIVND (reference sequence). The CDR3 loop is CASSIGPDLLWYGYTF. In DNA form, the CDR3 reads TGTGCCAGTAGTATCGGCCCCGACCTTTTGTGGTATGGCTACACCTTC.

The chain combines TRBV6-4 with TRBJ2-2; tentative D call: TRBD1 (6 bases). The CDR3 is made up of 18 amino acids. The V end lost 5 bases, the J end lost 2 bases, and 21 bases lay between the germline ends. CDR1 is MRHNA, CDR2 SNTAGT, per germline. This chain's CDR3 is CASSSKLLGGTNTGELFF. Here the CDR3 DNA reads TGTGCCAGCAGTTCCAAACTTTTAGGGGGAACCAACACCGGGGAGCTGTTTTTT.

The gene calls are TRBV28 and TRBJ1-5, with D perhaps TRBD1 (6 bases). The CDR3 totals 15 residues. The V end lost 3 bases, the J end lost 6 bases, and 15 bases lay between the germline ends. Germline CDR1 MDHEN, CDR2 SYDVKM. The CDR3 bases are TGTGCCAGCAGTTTCGGACAGTTCCAAGCTCAGCCCCAGCATTTT. Its translation is CASSFGQFQAQPQHF. The full variable domain, in which reference TRBV28 and TRBJ1-5 provide the parts outside the CDR3, is DVKVTQSSRYLVKRTGEKVFLECVQDMDHENMFWYRQDPGLGLRLIYFSYDVKMKEKGDIPEGYSVSREKKERFSLILESASTNQTSMYLCASSFGQFQAQPQHFGDGTRLSIL.

This chain uses TRBV30 with TRBJ1-5, with TRBD1 as a possible D gene (5 bases). Germline-derived CDR1 and CDR2 are GTSNPN and SVGIG (reference sequence). This CDR3 is built from 14 residues. The ends were cut back, 1 base at V and 4 bases at J, with 11 bases in the middle. CDR3 sequence reads: CAWSGGVGNQPQHF. In nucleotides, the CDR3 is TGTGCCTGGAGTGGAGGGGTTGGGAATCAGCCCCAGCATTTT.